Sequencing of this T cell receptor (beta chain) was carried out in a study of Graves' ophthalmopathy and Graves' hyperthyroidism. Per the germline V gene, CDR1 is PRHDT and CDR2 is FYEKMQ (reference sequence). This CDR3 is built from 17 residues. Trimming at V came to 3 bases and at J to 5 bases, leaving 10 bases not matched to a gene. PBMCs had their origin in fresh peripheral blood (roughly 11 ml). For repertoire sequencing, the TCR beta CDR3 regions were amplified from RNA transcripts. In the first round, RT-PCR was carried out with HTBI primers, and a multiplex PCR formed the second round. TCRdb independently ran MiXCR on the multiplex PCR reads; one entry per CDR3 protein. The table includes a few hundred thousand distinct CDR3 sequences, just over 15% detected once. This clonotype was recorded at least ten times.

The source material was peripheral blood. The TCR comes from a woman under 30 with stable Graves' hyperthyroidism. The chain couples TRBV13 to TRBJ2-7; 13 nucleotides align to TRBD2. The CDR3, as DNA: TGTGCCAGCAGCTTGGCCCAACTAGCGGGGGGGACGGACGAGCAGTACTTC. Translation: CASSLAQLAGGTDEQYF.